This TCR beta chain was retrieved from a study of cytomegalovirus exposure and HLA in healthy donors. General study results and limits: The productive fraction for most TCR beta V segments was about 90% or about 30% in an earlier analysis.

Turning to this clone: The antigen remains unidentified.

Per germline, CDR1 LNHNV and CDR2 YYDKDF (reference sequence). V shed 0 bases and J shed 2 bases, with 11 bases lying between them. The CDR3 spans 16 residues. 13 Jbeta primers and 60 Vbeta primers were used for the PCR. The method was immunoSEQ multiplex PCR; TCRdb's version includes in-frame clones alone and lacks a portion of them. The profile shows about 150,000 clones, around 80% of them singletons. The origin of this receptor is a man aged 25 to 40 in good health and CMV-seropositive. Sequences were obtained from PBMCs. This chain joins TRBV15 and TRBJ1-3; no definite D call. CDR3 sequence: CATSRDKGRPGNTIYF. The CDR3 DNA follows: TGTGCCACCAGCAGAGATAAAGGGAGGCCTGGAAACACCATATATTTT.